The rows below give T cell receptor beta chains drawn from one sample of a study of T-cell reconstitution after alpha-beta-depleted transplantation in children. TCRdb re-called the PCR reads with MiXCR, one entry per CDR3 protein. The sample includes 200,000 to 300,000 distinct CDR3 sequences, around 12% of them seen just once. The material sequenced was PBMCs from the stem cell graft donor, taken from the stem cell graft. The source of these receptors is a human donor who donated a stem cell graft to a child with acute lymphoblastic leukemia. Each CDR3 is given with its conserved first and last residue. D genes are given only for firm matches. Size is stated for part of the rows, as once, few or many counts, or as a class when the clone is expanded.

CASSYTFGQGNTGELFF	TGTGCCAGCAGCTATACCTTCGGACAGGGCAACACCGGGGAGCTGTTTTTT	many	TRBD1	TRBV6-5	TRBJ2-2
CSVDNSQETQYF	TGCAGCGTTGATAACAGCCAAGAGACCCAGTACTTC	many	-	TRBV29-1	TRBJ2-5
CASTAIAHLNSPLHF	TGTGCCAGCACCGCGATTGCACACCTAAATTCACCCCTCCACTTT	-	-	TRBV7-8	TRBJ1-6
CASSIDHLDTQYF	TGTGCCAGTAGTATAGATCATTTGGATACGCAGTATTTT	-	-	TRBV19	TRBJ2-3
CASSQSRYQPQHF	TGTGCCAGCAGCCAGAGCCGATATCAGCCCCAGCATTTT	few	-	TRBV7-2	TRBJ1-5
CASSRRRSDTQYF	TGTGCCAGCAGCCGCCGGAGGTCAGATACGCAGTATTTT	many	-	TRBV6-2/TRBV6-3	TRBJ2-3
CASNITPTQSYNQPQHF	TGTGCCAGCAACATCACCCCCACCCAATCTTACAATCAGCCCCAGCATTTT	many	-	TRBV28	TRBJ1-5
CSAAEGDGPYEQYF	TGCAGTGCCGCCGAAGGGGACGGACCCTACGAGCAGTACTTC	many	-	TRBV20-1	TRBJ2-7
CASSTRDRGTGELFF	TGTGCCAGCAGCACCCGGGACAGGGGCACCGGGGAGCTGTTTTTT	many	TRBD1	TRBV7-9	TRBJ2-2
CATSRTTGGEQYF	TGTGCCACCAGCAGGACGACAGGGGGCGAGCAGTACTTC	many	TRBD1	TRBV15	TRBJ2-7
CASSFLQGRGTEAFF	TGCGCCAGCAGCTTTTTGCAGGGCAGGGGCACTGAAGCTTTCTTT	many	-	TRBV5-1	TRBJ1-1
CASSQGLDRYTF	TGCGCCAGCAGCCAAGGATTGGATCGCTACACCTTC	many	-	TRBV4-3	TRBJ1-2
CASTRRGGGKGNTIYF	TGTGCCAGCACAAGGAGGGGAGGCGGGAAGGGAAACACCATATATTTT	many	-	TRBV6-5	TRBJ1-3
CATSEQLRMNTEAFF	TGTGCCACCAGCGAACAGCTTAGAATGAACACTGAAGCTTTCTTT	many	-	TRBV15	TRBJ1-1
CAWSVLVAGSSGNTIYF	TGTGCCTGGAGTGTACTGGTTGCAGGTTCATCTGGAAACACCATATATTTT	few	-	TRBV30	TRBJ1-3
CASSLAGVHNEQFF	TGTGCCAGCAGTTTAGCGGGAGTACACAATGAGCAGTTCTTC	many	-	TRBV12-3/TRBV12-4	TRBJ2-1
CASSSGTGYNEQFF	TGTGCCAGCAGTTCCGGGACAGGGTACAATGAGCAGTTCTTC	many	TRBD1	TRBV27	TRBJ2-1
CAWSPQPNQPQHF	TGTGCCTGGAGTCCTCAGCCAAATCAGCCCCAGCATTTT	many	-	TRBV30	TRBJ1-5
CSAAQVGGAETQYF	TGCAGTGCCGCGCAAGTAGGGGGGGCGGAGACCCAGTACTTC	many	-	TRBV20-1	TRBJ2-5
CAIPHSFSGANVLTF	TGTGCCATCCCTCACAGCTTCTCTGGGGCCAACGTCCTGACTTTC	many	-	TRBV7-9	TRBJ2-6
CASGSGTYNEQFF	TGTGCCAGCGGGTCCGGGACGTACAATGAGCAGTTCTTC	many	-	TRBV7-6	TRBJ2-1
CASSFLSTGPRAEQYF	TGCGCCAGCAGCTTTCTATCGACAGGCCCGCGGGCCGAGCAGTACTTC	-	-	TRBV5-1	TRBJ2-7
CATSRDPANYGYTF	TGTGCCACCAGCAGGGACCCAGCTAACTATGGCTACACCTTC	many	-	TRBV15	TRBJ1-2
CARGPPPGGSANYGYTF	TGTGCCAGGGGCCCCCCCCCAGGAGGGTCGGCTAACTATGGCTACACCTTC	few	-	TRBV5-6	TRBJ1-2
CASSSRGGGELFF	TGTGCCAGCAGTTCCAGGGGAGGCGGGGAGCTGTTTTTT	many	-	TRBV7-3	TRBJ2-2
CASSQDGVYEQFF	TGCGCCAGCAGCCAAGATGGTGTCTATGAGCAGTTCTTC	-	-	TRBV4-3	TRBJ2-1
CASSSSVGDTQYF	TGTGCCAGCAGCTCATCTGTGGGGGATACGCAGTATTTT	many	-	TRBV7-8	TRBJ2-3
CASSEEMSTNYEQYF	TGTGCCAGCAGTGAAGAGATGAGCACTAACTACGAGCAGTACTTC	-	-	TRBV27	TRBJ2-7
CASSHRGGDRATF	TGTGCCAGCAGCCACAGAGGGGGTGACAGGGCGACGTTT	many	TRBD1	TRBV7-2	TRBJ1-6
CASSERSGSFYEQFF	TGTGCCAGCAGCGAGAGGAGCGGGAGTTTCTATGAGCAGTTCTTC	many	TRBD2	TRBV7-8	TRBJ2-1
CASRPRRRLLRDEQYF	TGTGCCAGCAGACCCCGCAGACGACTTCTACGGGACGAGCAGTACTTC	many	-	TRBV28	TRBJ2-7
CASSLRPTGAGNEQFF	TGTGCCAGCAGCTTACGCCCCACAGGGGCGGGCAATGAGCAGTTCTTC	many	TRBD1	TRBV7-2	TRBJ2-1
CASSLGSGGRTDTQYF	TGTGCCAGCAGCTTGGGGTCAGGGGGGCGCACAGATACGCAGTATTTT	many	-	TRBV5-5	TRBJ2-3
CASSYPTGSNQPQHF	TGTGCCAGCAGTTATCCCACCGGCAGCAATCAGCCCCAGCATTTT	many	-	TRBV6-5	TRBJ1-5
CAIGTYEQYF	TGTGCCATCGGCACCTACGAGCAGTACTTC	many	-	TRBV10-3	TRBJ2-7
CASSHGTGRGGAFF	TGTGCCAGCAGCCATGGGACAGGGCGAGGAGGAGCTTTCTTT	-	TRBD1	TRBV28	TRBJ1-1
CASSFGGGGYEQYF	TGTGCCAGCAGCTTTGGAGGGGGTGGTTACGAGCAGTACTTC	many	-	TRBV5-5	TRBJ2-7
CASTPDREDYEQYF	TGTGCCAGCACTCCGGACAGGGAGGACTACGAGCAGTACTTC	many	TRBD1	TRBV27	TRBJ2-7
CSVGVLAGVQNEQFF	TGCAGCGTTGGCGTCCTAGCGGGAGTTCAAAATGAGCAGTTCTTC	many	TRBD2	TRBV29-1	TRBJ2-1
CASSIARSGPWTGFLGELFF	TGTGCCAGTAGTATTGCCCGAAGCGGACCGTGGACGGGGTTCCTCGGGGAGCTGTTTTTT	few	-	TRBV19	TRBJ2-2
CASSQGAGTGDEQFF	TGTGCCAGCAGCCAAGGAGCGGGGACTGGGGATGAGCAGTTCTTC	many	TRBD2	TRBV4-2	TRBJ2-1
CAISERMGSEPQHF	TGTGCCATCAGTGAGAGGATGGGTAGTGAGCCCCAGCATTTT	few	-	TRBV10-3	TRBJ1-5
CASSLAEWQPQHF	TGTGCCAGCAGCTTAGCGGAGTGGCAGCCCCAGCATTTT	many	-	TRBV7-9	TRBJ1-5
CASSYSTEGTEAFF	TGTGCCAGCAGTTACTCGACAGAGGGCACTGAAGCTTTCTTT	many	-	TRBV6-2/TRBV6-3	TRBJ1-1
CASSLRQLETQYF	TGCGCCAGCAGCCTCCGACAGTTAGAGACCCAGTACTTC	many	-	TRBV5-1	TRBJ2-5